Listed below are T cell receptor beta chains from one sample, sequenced in a study of blood T cell repertoires in COVID-19. TCRdb's copy holds only in-frame clones and misses some; the assay was immunoSEQ multiplex PCR. Of just over 85,000 clones in the sample, 70% to 90% are singletons; the top ten hold 8% to 10%. The sequencing input was peripheral blood. These receptors all come from a middle-aged man with acute or convalescent COVID-19. Each CDR3 is given without its conserved first and last residue. Fields, in order: D gene, V gene, CDR3 protein. The D gene is left open where the match is weak.

d_gene: -
v_gene: TRBV7-6
CDR3aa: ASSPKEGARLD

d_gene: -
v_gene: TRBV6-5
CDR3aa: ASTNGLPSYEQY

d_gene: TRBD1
v_gene: TRBV6-6
CDR3aa: ASSSLTGNYGYT

d_gene: -
v_gene: TRBV6-5
CDR3aa: ASNSDRYYGYT

d_gene: -
v_gene: TRBV9
CDR3aa: ASSVGSHYNQPQH

d_gene: TRBD1
v_gene: TRBV6-5
CDR3aa: ARLEVDRVSNGYT

d_gene: TRBD1
v_gene: TRBV28
CDR3aa: ASSGPQTGSNSGANVLT

d_gene: -
v_gene: TRBV9
CDR3aa: ASSVAGDSPRTDTQY

d_gene: TRBD1
v_gene: TRBV16
CDR3aa: ASSQYRGPEKLF

d_gene: -
v_gene: TRBV11-1
CDR3aa: ASSPQVTQY

d_gene: -
v_gene: TRBV7-9
CDR3aa: ASSALDWDNEQF

d_gene: -
v_gene: TRBV5-1
CDR3aa: ASSWGGSGNTIY

d_gene: TRBD1
v_gene: TRBV9
CDR3aa: ASSPGTGKLIEAF

d_gene: -
v_gene: TRBV30
CDR3aa: AWSRGEGNSPLH

d_gene: -
v_gene: TRBV10-3
CDR3aa: AISELQGGPHGYT

d_gene: -
v_gene: TRBV7-3
CDR3aa: ASSLQEGPNEQF

d_gene: -
v_gene: TRBV5-1
CDR3aa: ASTLGGYGEKLF

d_gene: TRBD2
v_gene: TRBV3-1/TRBV3-2
CDR3aa: ASSQPSGNTQY

d_gene: -
v_gene: TRBV5-1
CDR3aa: ASSFGGNQPQH

d_gene: -
v_gene: TRBV7-9
CDR3aa: ASSLYRGGAETQY

d_gene: -
v_gene: TRBV6-5
CDR3aa: ASRHRGNQPQH

d_gene: -
v_gene: TRBV5-1
CDR3aa: ASSLSGTPGPYNEQF

d_gene: TRBD1
v_gene: TRBV12-5
CDR3aa: ASGFQGADTGELF

d_gene: -
v_gene: TRBV7-9
CDR3aa: ASSLAGMNTEAF

d_gene: TRBD1
v_gene: TRBV7-7
CDR3aa: ASSATGTDTQY

d_gene: TRBD2
v_gene: TRBV28
CDR3aa: ASSLTLAVNNEQF

d_gene: TRBD1
v_gene: TRBV29-1
CDR3aa: SVSRDRAGNTIY

d_gene: -
v_gene: TRBV6-5
CDR3aa: ASGQLTDTQY

d_gene: TRBD2
v_gene: TRBV5-4
CDR3aa: ASSAPGGVPVETQY

d_gene: -
v_gene: TRBV6-2/TRBV6-3
CDR3aa: ASSSYNQPQH

d_gene: TRBD1
v_gene: TRBV6-1
CDR3aa: ASREISGQGNQPQH

d_gene: TRBD2
v_gene: TRBV27
CDR3aa: ASSPFAGGQTDTQY

d_gene: TRBD1
v_gene: TRBV28
CDR3aa: ASTRQGGSMNTEAF

d_gene: TRBD1
v_gene: TRBV3-1/TRBV3-2
CDR3aa: ASSQLNQGGNTEAF

d_gene: -
v_gene: TRBV24-1
CDR3aa: ATSDRVPGPGGRTDTQY

d_gene: TRBD2
v_gene: TRBV5-1
CDR3aa: ASSTGLARYEQY

d_gene: -
v_gene: TRBV29-1
CDR3aa: SVAFPGQAYGYT

d_gene: TRBD2
v_gene: TRBV7-3
CDR3aa: ASSLTTSGGARNEQF

d_gene: -
v_gene: TRBV19
CDR3aa: ASSLRLGGGGRDTGELF

d_gene: -
v_gene: TRBV14
CDR3aa: ASSQLTGPYNEQF

d_gene: -
v_gene: TRBV7-8
CDR3aa: ASSLEGYNSPLH

d_gene: -
v_gene: TRBV28
CDR3aa: ASSLGHINTGELF

d_gene: TRBD1
v_gene: TRBV10-1
CDR3aa: ASSERVSLPGGCGNTIY

d_gene: TRBD1
v_gene: TRBV3-1/TRBV3-2
CDR3aa: ASSGPGQNNEKLF

d_gene: TRBD1
v_gene: TRBV9
CDR3aa: ASSGGPKTGVGKNEKLF

d_gene: -
v_gene: TRBV19
CDR3aa: ASSSRDYNSPLH

d_gene: TRBD2
v_gene: TRBV6-5
CDR3aa: ASSYGSGGAGETQY

d_gene: -
v_gene: TRBV5-1
CDR3aa: ASSRDGRETEAF